This is a list of T cell receptor beta chains from one sample in a study of T cell responses to AZD1222 COVID-19 vaccine. Libraries were prepared by immunoSEQ multiplex PCR; TCRdb keeps only in-frame clonotypes and omits some of them. The sample lists under 70,000 clones; about 80% were seen once. Specimen: peripheral blood, collected 28 days after the second AZD1222 dose. Receptor source: an adult who received the AZD1222 COVID-19 vaccine. CDR3s include the opening cysteine and the closing phenylalanine or tryptophan. D genes are given only for firm matches. For some rows the clone size is stated as once, few or many, or as a class when expanded; others skip it.

TRBJ1-1	NA	TRBV10-3	NA	CAIGGAKNTEAFF	TGTGCCATCGGTGGGGCGAAGAACACTGAAGCTTTCTTT
TRBJ2-3	NA	TRBV27	NA	CASTPYGLDTQYF	TGTGCCAGCACCCCTTACGGTCTAGATACGCAGTATTTT
TRBJ2-7	NA	TRBV6-5	TRBD1	CASSYTDRDQEQYF	TGTGCCAGCAGTTACACTGACAGGGACCAAGAGCAGTACTTC
TRBJ2-3	NA	TRBV15	TRBD2	CATSRGSGALADTQYF	TGTGCCACCAGCAGAGGTAGCGGGGCCCTGGCAGATACGCAGTATTTT
TRBJ1-6	NA	TRBV2	NA	CASSQGMLSPLHF	TGTGCCAGCAGTCAGGGTATGCTTTCACCCCTCCACTTT
TRBJ2-2	NA	TRBV6-4	NA	CASSKSGTLTGELFF	TGTGCCAGCAGTAAATCCGGGACCCTCACCGGGGAGCTGTTTTTT
TRBJ1-2	few	TRBV5-4	TRBD1	CASSFQGASGYTF	TGTGCCAGCAGCTTCCAGGGGGCGTCTGGCTACACCTTC
TRBJ1-1	NA	TRBV5-8	NA	CASSGGGRIVGTEAFF	TGTGCCAGCAGCGGGGGGGGGCGCATCGTAGGCACTGAAGCTTTCTTT
TRBJ2-2	NA	TRBV5-1	NA	CASSLGIAKAGELFF	TGCGCCAGCAGCTTGGGGATAGCAAAGGCCGGGGAGCTGTTTTTT
TRBJ2-3	NA	TRBV18	TRBD1	CASSPATGADTQYF	TGTGCCAGCTCACCAGCGACAGGGGCAGATACGCAGTATTTT
TRBJ1-2	NA	TRBV3-1/TRBV3-2	NA	CASSQVGGEGGYTF	TGTGCCAGCAGCCAAGTAGGAGGGGAGGGTGGCTACACCTTC
TRBJ2-7	NA	TRBV24-1	NA	CATSDPSSSTYEQYF	TGTGCCACCAGTGACCCAAGCTCGTCAACCTACGAGCAGTACTTC
TRBJ2-1	NA	TRBV5-1	NA	CASSLEGSSYNEQFF	TGCGCCAGCAGCTTGGAAGGAAGCTCCTACAATGAGCAGTTCTTC
TRBJ2-7	NA	TRBV3-1/TRBV3-2	TRBD1	CASSRTPGQHSYEQYF	TGTGCCAGCAGCCGAACTCCGGGACAGCATTCCTACGAGCAGTACTTC
TRBJ1-5	NA	TRBV21-1	NA	CASSKLGAGRNQPQHF	TGTGCCAGCAGCAAACTCGGGGCAGGCCGGAATCAGCCCCAGCATTTT
TRBJ2-1	few	TRBV18	TRBD2	CASSPPAASGLSYNEQFF	TGTGCCAGCTCACCACCGGCGGCTAGCGGGTTATCCTACAATGAGCAGTTCTTC
TRBJ2-5	NA	TRBV7-2	TRBD2	CASSLVGSGRVETQYF	TGTGCCAGCAGCTTAGTCGGCAGCGGGAGGGTAGAGACCCAGTACTTC
TRBJ1-5	NA	TRBV5-8	NA	CASRAVAGIGNQPQHF	TGTGCCAGCCGAGCCGTAGCGGGTATAGGCAATCAGCCCCAGCATTTT
TRBJ1-1	NA	TRBV10-2	NA	CASTQGGGGTEAFF	TGCGCCAGCACCCAGGGTGGGGGGGGCACTGAAGCTTTCTTT
TRBJ1-6	NA	TRBV7-9	NA	CASSVRGVTYNSPLHF	TGTGCCAGCAGCGTCCGGGGGGTAACCTATAATTCACCCCTCCACTTT
TRBJ2-5	NA	TRBV6-4	NA	CASSGTSQETQYF	TGTGCCAGCAGTGGGACATCTCAAGAGACCCAGTACTTC
TRBJ2-6	NA	TRBV28	NA	CASRPRQTSGANVLTF	TGTGCCAGCAGGCCAAGACAAACCTCTGGGGCCAACGTCCTGACTTTC
TRBJ2-1	NA	TRBV18	NA	CASSPAPRGEQFF	TGTGCCAGCTCACCCGCCCCGAGGGGTGAGCAGTTCTTC
TRBJ2-1	NA	TRBV16	TRBD1	CASSPRAGGNNEQFF	TGTGCCAGCAGCCCCCGGGCAGGGGGTAACAATGAGCAGTTCTTC
TRBJ2-5	NA	TRBV10-3	NA	CAISESKGSSETQYF	TGTGCCATCAGTGAGTCGAAGGGTAGCAGTGAGACCCAGTACTTC
TRBJ1-1	NA	TRBV19	NA	CASSIEGRSEAFF	TGTGCCAGTAGTATCGAGGGACGGAGTGAAGCTTTCTTT
TRBJ1-5	NA	TRBV7-2	NA	CASSLVPAGLGNQPQHF	TGTGCCAGCAGCTTAGTCCCCGCAGGGCTTGGCAATCAGCCCCAGCATTTT
TRBJ1-5	NA	TRBV28	NA	CASSQGPQHF	TGTGCCAGCAGCCAAGGGCCCCAGCATTTT
TRBJ1-1	once	TRBV6-5	NA	CAGQRMNTEAFF	TGTGCCGGACAGAGGATGAACACTGAAGCTTTCTTT
TRBJ2-3	NA	TRBV2	NA	CASTGAGDTQYF	TGTGCCAGCACCGGAGCGGGAGATACGCAGTATTTT
TRBJ1-2	once	TRBV7-8	NA	CASTPPGNLAGYTF	TGTGCCAGCACCCCCCCGGGCAATTTGGCTGGCTACACCTTC
TRBJ2-3	NA	TRBV7-6	NA	CASSGGNTDTQYF	TGTGCCAGTTCCGGGGGAAACACAGATACGCAGTATTTT
TRBJ2-7	few	TRBV27	NA	CASSLDPKGPYEQYF	TGTGCCAGCAGTTTGGACCCTAAAGGCCCCTACGAGCAGTACTTC
TRBJ1-5	NA	TRBV19	TRBD1	CASSPQGQGGNQPQHF	TGTGCCAGTAGTCCTCAGGGACAGGGTGGCAATCAGCCCCAGCATTTT
TRBJ1-5	few	TRBV18	NA	CASSPPMSGGSNQPQHF	TGTGCCAGCTCACCACCCATGTCGGGCGGTAGCAATCAGCCCCAGCATTTT
TRBJ1-2	once	TRBV19	TRBD1	CASSISRGLGGYTF	TGTGCCAGTAGTATATCCAGGGGGCTCGGGGGCTACACCTTC
TRBJ1-5	few	TRBV28	NA	CASSTSRNQPQHF	TGTGCCAGCAGCACAAGTCGGAATCAGCCCCAGCATTTT
TRBJ1-5	NA	TRBV7-9	NA	CASSLMGGNQPQHF	TGTGCCAGCAGCCTAATGGGTGGGAATCAGCCCCAGCATTTT
TRBJ2-3	NA	TRBV5-1	TRBD2	CASSYASGGGSDTQYF	TGCGCCAGCAGCTATGCTAGCGGGGGGGGGTCAGATACGCAGTATTTT